This T cell receptor (beta chain) is from a study of shared clonotypes between healthy human individuals. Samples underwent the assay at deep level. For each subset, genomic DNA was distributed in equal portions over several immunoSEQ plates. Generated by immunoSEQ multiplex PCR, the TCRdb table keeps only in-frame clones and is missing some. This table holds about 340,000 clones, roughly 70% found once. Findings and caveats of the study: Richness estimates generally favored naive over memory subsets.

The CDR3 has 14 residues. V lost 5 bases, J lost 4 bases, and 6 bases stayed unmatched. Germline V gene data show CDR1 as SSHAT and CDR2 as FNYEAQ (reference sequence). Details on this clone: Its antigen is unknown. This same CDR3 is encoded by further DNA sequences in the sample.

CD4+ cells yielded CD45RA+ naive and CD45RA-negative memory subsets. This TCR came from a man aged 25 to 45 in good health. Material for sequencing was memory CD4+ T cells sorted from blood. This sample's subset: CD45RA-negative fraction. The rearrangement links TRBV7-7 to TRBJ2-7; 9 bases are shared with TRBD1. Here the CDR3 reads CASSLGTGSYEQYF. The CDR3, as DNA: TGTGCCAGCAGCCTAGGGACAGGGTCTTACGAGCAGTACTTC.